This TCR beta chain was identified during a study of liver allograft versus peripheral blood T cells. On the study more broadly: Graft-liver T cell receptor repertoires were compared against recipient peripheral blood repertoires.

This clonotype turned up a few times. Its cognate antigen is unknown. TCRdb reanalysed the reads using MiXCR and keeps one entry per CDR3 protein. The sample lists about 1,700 distinct CDR3 sequences, about 15% occurring once. Findings of the study overall: Within liver allografts, T cell receptor repertoires were reportedly different from those in peripheral blood.

Deletions cut 7 bases from V and 3 bases from J, with 10 bases between. The CDR3 extends over 12 amino acids. Germline CDR1 is SNHLY and CDR2 is FYNNEI. V gene TRBV2 combines with J gene TRBJ2-7; tentatively, D is TRBD2 (5 bases). This TCR was sampled from a human patient who had a liver transplant. The graft donor may account for some of the T cells. This chain's CDR3 is CASNRRGYEQYF. The CDR3 DNA is TGTGCCAGCAATCGCCGGGGCTACGAGCAGTACTTC. Full variable domain (remainder filled in from reference TRBV2 and TRBJ2-7): EPEVTQTPSHQVTQMGQEVILRCVPISNHLYFYWYRQILGQKVEFLVSFYNNEISEKSEIFDDQFSVERPDGSNFTLKIRSTKLEDSAMYFCASNRRGYEQYFGPGTRLTVT.